This T cell receptor (beta chain) was observed in a study of blood T cell repertoires in COVID-19. Study details: COVID-19 samples from acute and convalescent phases originated in the United States, Italy and Spain. From T cells, B-cell-depleted T cells, or PBMCs came the material, which was cDNA or gDNA.

Enrolled during active infection, Seattle patients were then followed longitudinally. V was cut by 5 bases and J by 7 bases, with 27 bases left in between. In germline, CDR1 is SGHDT, CDR2 YYEEEE. The CDR3 runs to 17 residues. Study processing details: Amplification with reference gene primers provided the estimates of nucleated cell counts. Repertoires were generated with immunoSEQ multiplex PCR, while TCRdb's copy carries only in-frame clones and drops some. The V and J calls and clone size were taken over from that table, and D and trimming were inferred from the DNA. The table records a few hundred thousand clones, about 89% of them present only once.

The material sequenced was peripheral blood. The chain carries TRBV5-6 and TRBJ1-1, with D perhaps matching TRBD1 (5 bases). The receptor was derived from a woman in her 30s with COVID-19, enrolled during active disease. This chain's CDR3 is CASSQIGRIMWGGEAFF. The CDR3 nucleotides are TGTGCCAGCAGTCAGATTGGCCGGATAATGTGGGGCGGTGAAGCTTTCTTT.